This TCR beta chain stems from a study of T cell responses to AZD1222 COVID-19 vaccine. Study-level findings and limits: Repertoires were sampled only after the peak T cell response.

Here immunoSEQ multiplex PCR was the method, and the copy in TCRdb shows in-frame clones only, minus some. The sample lists some 180,000 clones, 92% seen once, with roughly 2% in the top ten. For this clone: No antigen is known for it.

Pooled together were second doses at about 4 or about 12 weeks. The germline CDR1 and CDR2 sequences are MNHEY and SVGAGI. CDR3 size: 15 residues. The V gene lost 0 bases and the J gene lost 2 bases, with 10 bases spanning the gap. V usage is TRBV6-5 and J usage is TRBJ1-2, with a possible D match to TRBD1 (5 bases). The input for sequencing was peripheral blood, taken 28 days after the second AZD1222 dose. This sequence originates from an adult who received the AZD1222 COVID-19 vaccine. CDR3 DNA sequence: TGTGCCAGCAGTTACTCGGCAGACAGAAACTATGGCTACACCTTC. Encoded protein: CASSYSADRNYGYTF.